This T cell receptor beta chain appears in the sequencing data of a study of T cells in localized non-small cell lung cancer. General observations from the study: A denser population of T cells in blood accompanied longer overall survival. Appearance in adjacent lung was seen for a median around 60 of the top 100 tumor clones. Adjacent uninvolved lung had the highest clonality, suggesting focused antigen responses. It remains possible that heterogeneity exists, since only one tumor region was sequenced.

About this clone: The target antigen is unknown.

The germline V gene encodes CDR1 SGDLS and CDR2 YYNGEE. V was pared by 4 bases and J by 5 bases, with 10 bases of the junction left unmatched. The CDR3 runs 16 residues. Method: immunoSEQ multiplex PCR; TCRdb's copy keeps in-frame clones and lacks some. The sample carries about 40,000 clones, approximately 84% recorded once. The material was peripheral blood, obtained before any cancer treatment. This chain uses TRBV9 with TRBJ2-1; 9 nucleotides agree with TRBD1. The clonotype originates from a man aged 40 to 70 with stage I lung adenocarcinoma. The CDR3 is CASSPTGTGYDNEQFF. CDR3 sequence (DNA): TGTGCCAGCAGCCCAACCGGGACAGGGTATGACAATGAGCAGTTCTTC.